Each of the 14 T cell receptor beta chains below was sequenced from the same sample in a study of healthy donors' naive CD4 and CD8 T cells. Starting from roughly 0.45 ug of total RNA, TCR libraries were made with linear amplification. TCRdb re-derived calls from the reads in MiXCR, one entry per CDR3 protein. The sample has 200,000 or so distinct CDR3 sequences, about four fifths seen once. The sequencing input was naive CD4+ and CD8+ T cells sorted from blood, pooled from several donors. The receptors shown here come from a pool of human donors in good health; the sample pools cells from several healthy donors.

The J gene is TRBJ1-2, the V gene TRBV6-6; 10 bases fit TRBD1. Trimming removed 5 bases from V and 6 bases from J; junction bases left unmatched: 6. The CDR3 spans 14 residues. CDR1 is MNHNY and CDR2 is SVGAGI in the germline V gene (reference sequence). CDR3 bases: TGTGCCAGCAGTATGACAGGGGGCGCGGATGGCTACACCTTC. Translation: CASSMTGGADGYTF.

The CDR3 nucleotides are TGCAGCGTCGCCAGACAGGGAGCTGGGGCCAACGTCCTGACTTTC. Translating gives CSVARQGAGANVLTF. The genes are TRBV29-1 and TRBJ2-6; 7 positions match TRBD1. J lost 2 bases, V lost 6 bases, and 7 bases had no gene match. The CDR3 covers 15 residues. Germline CDR1 SQVTM, CDR2 ANQGSEA.

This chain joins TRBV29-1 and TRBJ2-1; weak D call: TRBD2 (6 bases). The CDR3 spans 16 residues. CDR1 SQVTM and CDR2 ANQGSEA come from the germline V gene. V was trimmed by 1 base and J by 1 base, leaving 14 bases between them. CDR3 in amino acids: CSVEGGADFSYNEQFF. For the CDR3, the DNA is TGCAGCGTTGAAGGCGGGGCGGACTTTTCCTACAATGAGCAGTTCTTC.

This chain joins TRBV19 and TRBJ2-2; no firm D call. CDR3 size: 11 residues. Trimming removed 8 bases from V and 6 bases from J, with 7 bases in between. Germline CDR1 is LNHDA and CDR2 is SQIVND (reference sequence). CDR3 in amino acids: CASHTAGELFF. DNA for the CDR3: TGTGCCAGTCATACTGCCGGGGAGCTGTTTTTT.

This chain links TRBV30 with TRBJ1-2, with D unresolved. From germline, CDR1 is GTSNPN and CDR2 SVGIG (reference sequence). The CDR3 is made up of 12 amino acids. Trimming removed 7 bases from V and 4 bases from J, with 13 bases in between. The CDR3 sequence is CASSPASYGYTF. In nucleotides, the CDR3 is TGTGCCTCCTCCCCCGCCTCCTATGGCTACACCTTC. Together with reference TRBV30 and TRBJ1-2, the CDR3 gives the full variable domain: SQTIHQWPATLVQPVGSPLSLECTVEGTSNPNLYWYRQAAGRGLQLLFYSVGIGQISSEVPQNLSASRPQDRQFILSSKKLLLSDSGFYLCASSPASYGYTFGSGTRLTVV.

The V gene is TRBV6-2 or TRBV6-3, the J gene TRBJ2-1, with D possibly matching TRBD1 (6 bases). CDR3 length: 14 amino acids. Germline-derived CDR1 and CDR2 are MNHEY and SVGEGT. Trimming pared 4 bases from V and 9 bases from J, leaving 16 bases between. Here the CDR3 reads CASSSLGAVGEQFF. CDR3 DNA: TGTGCCAGCAGTTCTCTGGGGGCGGTAGGTGAGCAGTTCTTC.

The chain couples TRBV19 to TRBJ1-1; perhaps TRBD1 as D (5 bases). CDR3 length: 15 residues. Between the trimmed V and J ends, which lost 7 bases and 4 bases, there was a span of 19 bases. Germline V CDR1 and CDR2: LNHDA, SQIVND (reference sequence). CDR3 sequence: CASTIGQGLGTEAFF. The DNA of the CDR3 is TGTGCCAGTACCATAGGTCAGGGATTGGGCACTGAAGCTTTCTTT. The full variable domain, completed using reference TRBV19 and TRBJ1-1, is DGGITQSPKYLFRKEGQNVTLSCEQNLNHDAMYWYRQDPGQGLRLIYYSQIVNDFQKGDIAEGYSVSREKKESFPLTVTSAQKNPTAFYLCASTIGQGLGTEAFFGQGTRLTVV.

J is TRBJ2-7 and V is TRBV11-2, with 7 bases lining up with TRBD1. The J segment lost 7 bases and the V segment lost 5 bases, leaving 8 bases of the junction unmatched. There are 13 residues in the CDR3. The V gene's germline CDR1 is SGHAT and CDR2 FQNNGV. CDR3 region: CASSIITGEEQYF. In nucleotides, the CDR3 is TGTGCCAGCAGCATTATTACAGGGGAAGAGCAGTACTTC.

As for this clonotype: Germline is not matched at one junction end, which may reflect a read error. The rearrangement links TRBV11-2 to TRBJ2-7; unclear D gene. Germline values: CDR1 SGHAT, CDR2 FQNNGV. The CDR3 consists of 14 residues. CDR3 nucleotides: TGTGCCACCAGCAGAGATCTTTCCCAATACGAGCAGTACTTC. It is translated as CATSRDLSQYEQYF.

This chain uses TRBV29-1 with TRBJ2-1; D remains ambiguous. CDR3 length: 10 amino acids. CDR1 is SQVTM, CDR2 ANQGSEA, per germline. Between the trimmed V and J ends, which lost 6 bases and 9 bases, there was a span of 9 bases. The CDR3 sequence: CSVPGVEQFF. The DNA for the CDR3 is TGCAGCGTCCCCGGTGTTGAGCAGTTCTTC.

Here the CDR3 reads CATSSGIGGQGHYEQYF. CDR3 nucleotide sequence: TGTGCCACCAGCAGCGGAATCGGAGGTCAGGGGCACTACGAGCAGTACTTC. The chain recombines TRBV15 with TRBJ2-7, with a weak D call TRBD1 (6 bases). This CDR3 comprises 17 residues. V was clipped by 3 bases and J by 3 bases, with 21 bases between them. CDR1 LNHNV and CDR2 YYDKDF come from the germline V gene (reference sequence). Full variable domain (missing parts from reference TRBV15 and TRBJ2-7): DAMVIQNPRYQVTQFGKPVTLSCSQTLNHNVMYWYQQKSSQAPKLLFHYYDKDFNNEADTPDNFQSRRPNTSFCFLDIRSPGLGDTAMYLCATSSGIGGQGHYEQYFGPGTRLTVT.

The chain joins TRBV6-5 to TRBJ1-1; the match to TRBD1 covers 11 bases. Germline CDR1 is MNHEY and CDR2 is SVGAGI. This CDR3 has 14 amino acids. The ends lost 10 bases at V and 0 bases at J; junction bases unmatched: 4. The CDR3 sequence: CATGDRGMNTEAFF. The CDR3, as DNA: TGTGCCACCGGGGACAGGGGGATGAACACTGAAGCTTTCTTT.

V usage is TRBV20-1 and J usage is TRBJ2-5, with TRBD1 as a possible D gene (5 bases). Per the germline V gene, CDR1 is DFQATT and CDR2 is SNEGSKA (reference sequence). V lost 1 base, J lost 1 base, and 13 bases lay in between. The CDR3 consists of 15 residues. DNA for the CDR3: TGCAGTGCTAGAGGGGGTGCAGGGCTCCAAGAGACCCAGTACTTC. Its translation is CSARGGAGLQETQYF.

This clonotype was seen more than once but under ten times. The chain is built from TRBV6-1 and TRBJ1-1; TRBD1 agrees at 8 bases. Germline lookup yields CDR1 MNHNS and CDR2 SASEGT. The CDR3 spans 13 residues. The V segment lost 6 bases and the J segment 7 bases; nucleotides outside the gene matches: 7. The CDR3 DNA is TGTGCCAGCAGGCCGGGGGACAGGTTTGAAGCTTTCTTT. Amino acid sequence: CASRPGDRFEAFF.